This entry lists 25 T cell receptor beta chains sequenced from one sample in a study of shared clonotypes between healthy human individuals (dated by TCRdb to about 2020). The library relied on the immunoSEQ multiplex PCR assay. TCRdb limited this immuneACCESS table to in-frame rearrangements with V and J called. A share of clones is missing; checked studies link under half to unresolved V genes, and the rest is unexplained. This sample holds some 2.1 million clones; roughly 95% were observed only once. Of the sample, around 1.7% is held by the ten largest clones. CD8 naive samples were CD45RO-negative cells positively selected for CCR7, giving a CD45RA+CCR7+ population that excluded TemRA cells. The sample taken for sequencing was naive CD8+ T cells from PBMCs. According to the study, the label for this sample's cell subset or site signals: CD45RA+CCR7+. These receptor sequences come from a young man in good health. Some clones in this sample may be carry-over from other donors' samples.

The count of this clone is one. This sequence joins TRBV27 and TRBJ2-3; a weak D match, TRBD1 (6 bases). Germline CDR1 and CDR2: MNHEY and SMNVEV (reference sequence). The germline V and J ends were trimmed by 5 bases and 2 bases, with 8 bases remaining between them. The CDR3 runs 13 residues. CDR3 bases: TGTGCCAGCAGTGGGGACATCACAGATACGCAGTATTTT. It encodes CASSGDITDTQYF.

CDR3 protein: CASREGRAYQPQHF. In DNA form, the CDR3 reads TGTGCCAGCAGGGAGGGCAGGGCTTATCAGCCCCAGCATTTT. This chain connects TRBV27 to TRBJ1-5; D possibly corresponds to TRBD1 (5 bases). The V end lost 6 bases, the J end lost 5 bases, and 14 bases lay between the germline ends. Germline V lookup: CDR1 MNHEY, CDR2 SMNVEV (reference sequence). The CDR3 contains 14 residues.

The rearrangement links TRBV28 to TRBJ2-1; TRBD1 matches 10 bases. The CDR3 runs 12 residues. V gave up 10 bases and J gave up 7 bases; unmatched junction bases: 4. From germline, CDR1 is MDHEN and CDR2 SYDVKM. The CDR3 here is CATGDRGNEQFF. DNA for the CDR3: TGTGCCACCGGGGACAGGGGAAATGAGCAGTTCTTC.

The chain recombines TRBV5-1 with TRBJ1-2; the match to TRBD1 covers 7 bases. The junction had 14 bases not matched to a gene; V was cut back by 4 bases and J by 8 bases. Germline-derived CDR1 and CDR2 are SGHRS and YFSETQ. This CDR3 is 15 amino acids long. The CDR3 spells CASSLKGQTFDGYTF. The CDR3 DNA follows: TGCGCCAGCAGCCTAAAGGGACAGACCTTTGACGGCTACACCTTC.

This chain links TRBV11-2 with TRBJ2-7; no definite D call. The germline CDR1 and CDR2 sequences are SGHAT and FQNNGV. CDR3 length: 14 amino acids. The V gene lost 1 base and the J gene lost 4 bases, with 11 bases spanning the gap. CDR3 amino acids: CASSLGSDIYEQYF. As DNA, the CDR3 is TGTGCCAGCAGCTTAGGATCCGACATATACGAGCAGTACTTC.

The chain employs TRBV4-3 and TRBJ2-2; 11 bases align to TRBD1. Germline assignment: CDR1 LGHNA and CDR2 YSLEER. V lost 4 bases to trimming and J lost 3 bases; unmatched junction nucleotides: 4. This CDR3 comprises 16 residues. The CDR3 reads CASSLGTGGHTGELFF. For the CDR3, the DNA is TGCGCCAGCAGCCTAGGGACAGGGGGTCACACCGGGGAGCTGTTTTTT.

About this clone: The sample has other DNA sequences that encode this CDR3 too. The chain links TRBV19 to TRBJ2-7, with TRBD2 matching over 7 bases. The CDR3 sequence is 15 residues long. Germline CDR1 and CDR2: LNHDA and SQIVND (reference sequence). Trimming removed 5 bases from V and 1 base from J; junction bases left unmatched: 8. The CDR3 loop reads CASSPPGRESYEQYF. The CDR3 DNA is TGTGCCAGTAGTCCCCCCGGGCGGGAGTCCTACGAGCAGTACTTC. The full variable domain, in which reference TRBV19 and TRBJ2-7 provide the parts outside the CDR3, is DGGITQSPKYLFRKEGQNVTLSCEQNLNHDAMYWYRQDPGQGLRLIYYSQIVNDFQKGDIAEGYSVSREKKESFPLTVTSAQKNPTAFYLCASSPPGRESYEQYFGPGTRLTVT.

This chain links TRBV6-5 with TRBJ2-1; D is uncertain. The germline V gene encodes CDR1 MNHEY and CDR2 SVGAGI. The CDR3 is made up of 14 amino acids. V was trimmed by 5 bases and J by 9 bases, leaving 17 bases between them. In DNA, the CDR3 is TGTGCCAGCAGTCCAGGAGACGTTCGAGGTGAGCAGTTCTTC. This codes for CASSPGDVRGEQFF.

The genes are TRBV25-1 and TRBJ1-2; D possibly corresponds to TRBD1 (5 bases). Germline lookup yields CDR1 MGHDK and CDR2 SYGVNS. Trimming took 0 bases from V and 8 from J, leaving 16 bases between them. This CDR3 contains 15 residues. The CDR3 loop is CASSEYREGPDGYTF. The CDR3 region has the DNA TGTGCCAGCAGTGAATATCGGGAGGGGCCAGACGGCTACACCTTC.

The CDR3 spells CASSVAGATLEQYF. The CDR3 DNA sequence: TGTGCCAGCAGTGTCGCCGGGGCGACGCTCGAGCAGTACTTC. The rearrangement links TRBV25-1 to TRBJ2-7; D is tentatively TRBD1 or TRBD2 (5 bases each). The CDR3 has 14 residues. V dropped 4 bases and J dropped 6 bases, with 16 bases sitting between them. The germline V gene encodes CDR1 MGHDK and CDR2 SYGVNS.

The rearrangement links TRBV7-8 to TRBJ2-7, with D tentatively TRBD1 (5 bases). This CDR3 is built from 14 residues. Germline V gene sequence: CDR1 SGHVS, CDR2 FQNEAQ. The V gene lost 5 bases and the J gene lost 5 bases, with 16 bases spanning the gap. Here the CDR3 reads CASSPAGRVNEQYF. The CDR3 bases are TGTGCCAGCAGCCCAGCTGGCAGGGTCAACGAGCAGTACTTC.

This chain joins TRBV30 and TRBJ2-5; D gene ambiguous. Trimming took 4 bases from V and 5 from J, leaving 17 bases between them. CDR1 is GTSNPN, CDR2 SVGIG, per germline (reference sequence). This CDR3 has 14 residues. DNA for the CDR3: TGTGCCTGGAATCTGTTAGGGTTGGGGGAGACCCAGTACTTC. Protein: CAWNLLGLGETQYF.

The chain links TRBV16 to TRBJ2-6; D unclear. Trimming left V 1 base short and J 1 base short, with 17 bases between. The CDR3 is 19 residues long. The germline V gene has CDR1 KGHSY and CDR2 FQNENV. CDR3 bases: TGTGCCAGCAGCCAATTCAGGCCCCGGACCCTTTCTGGGGCCAACGTCCTGACTTTC. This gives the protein CASSQFRPRTLSGANVLTF.

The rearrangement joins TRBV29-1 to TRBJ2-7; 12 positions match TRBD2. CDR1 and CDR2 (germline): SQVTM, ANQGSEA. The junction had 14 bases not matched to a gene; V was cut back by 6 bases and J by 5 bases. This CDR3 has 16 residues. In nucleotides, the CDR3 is TGCAGCGTGACTAGCGGGAGCTCGTCCTTACACAACGAGCAGTACTTC. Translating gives CSVTSGSSSLHNEQYF.

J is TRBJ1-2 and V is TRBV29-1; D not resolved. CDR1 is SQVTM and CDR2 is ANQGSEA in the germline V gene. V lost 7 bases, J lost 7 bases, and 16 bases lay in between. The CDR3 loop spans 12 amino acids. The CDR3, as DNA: TGCAGCGCCCCTATGTGGGCCGGTGGCTACACCTTC. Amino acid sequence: CSAPMWAGGYTF.

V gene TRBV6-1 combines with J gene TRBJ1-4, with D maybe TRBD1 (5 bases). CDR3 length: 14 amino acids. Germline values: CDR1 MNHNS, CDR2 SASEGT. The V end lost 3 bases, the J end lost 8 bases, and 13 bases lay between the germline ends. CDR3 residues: CASSEGTTMEKLFF. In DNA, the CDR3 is TGTGCCAGCAGTGAGGGGACCACGATGGAAAAACTGTTTTTT.

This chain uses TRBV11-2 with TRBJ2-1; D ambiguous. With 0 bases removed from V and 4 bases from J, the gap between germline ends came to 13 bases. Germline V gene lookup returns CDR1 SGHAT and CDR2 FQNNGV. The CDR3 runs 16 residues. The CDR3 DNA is TGTGCCAGCAGCTTAGATTTGGCTCCCTCATACAATGAGCAGTTCTTC. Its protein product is CASSLDLAPSYNEQFF.

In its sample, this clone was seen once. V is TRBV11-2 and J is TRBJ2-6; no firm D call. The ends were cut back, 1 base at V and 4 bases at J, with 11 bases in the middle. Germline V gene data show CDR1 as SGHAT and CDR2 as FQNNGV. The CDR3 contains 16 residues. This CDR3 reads CASSLGSLSGANVLTF. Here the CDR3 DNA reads TGTGCCAGCAGCTTAGGGTCCCTATCCGGGGCCAACGTCCTGACTTTC.

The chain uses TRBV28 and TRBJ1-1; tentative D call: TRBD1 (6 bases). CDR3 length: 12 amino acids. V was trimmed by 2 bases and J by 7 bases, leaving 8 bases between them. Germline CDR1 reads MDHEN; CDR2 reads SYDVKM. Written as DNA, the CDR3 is TGTGCCAGCAGTTTAAGGGGGATTGAAGCTTTCTTT. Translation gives CASSLRGIEAFF.

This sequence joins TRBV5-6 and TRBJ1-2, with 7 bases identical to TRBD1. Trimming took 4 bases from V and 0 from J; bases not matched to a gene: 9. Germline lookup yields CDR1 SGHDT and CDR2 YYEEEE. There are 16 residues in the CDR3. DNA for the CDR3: TGTGCCAGCAGCAAAGGCCGGGACAGAGCTAACTATGGCTACACCTTC. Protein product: CASSKGRDRANYGYTF.

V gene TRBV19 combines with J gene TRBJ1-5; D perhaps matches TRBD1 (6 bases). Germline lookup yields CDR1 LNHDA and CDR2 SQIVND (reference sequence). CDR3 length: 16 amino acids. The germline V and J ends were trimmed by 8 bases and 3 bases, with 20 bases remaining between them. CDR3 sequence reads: CASEGRRTVTNQPQHF. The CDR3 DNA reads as TGTGCCAGTGAAGGCCGACGGACAGTAACCAATCAGCCCCAGCATTTT.

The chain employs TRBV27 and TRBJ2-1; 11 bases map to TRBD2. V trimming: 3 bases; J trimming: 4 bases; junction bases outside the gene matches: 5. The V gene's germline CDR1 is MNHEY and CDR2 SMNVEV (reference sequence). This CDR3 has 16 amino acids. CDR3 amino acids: CASSLVAGGAYNEQFF. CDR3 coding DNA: TGTGCCAGCAGTTTGGTAGCGGGAGGGGCATACAATGAGCAGTTCTTC.

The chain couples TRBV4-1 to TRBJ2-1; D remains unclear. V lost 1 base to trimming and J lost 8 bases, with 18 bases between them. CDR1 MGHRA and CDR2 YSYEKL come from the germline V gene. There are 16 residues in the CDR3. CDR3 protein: CASSQARASLRYEQFF. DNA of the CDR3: TGCGCCAGCAGCCAAGCTAGGGCTTCTCTTAGGTATGAGCAGTTCTTC.

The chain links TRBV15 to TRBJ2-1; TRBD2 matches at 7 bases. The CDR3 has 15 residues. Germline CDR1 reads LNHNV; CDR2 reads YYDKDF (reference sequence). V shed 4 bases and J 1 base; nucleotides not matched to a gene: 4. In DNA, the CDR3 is TGTGCCACCAGCAAGAAGCGGGATTCCTACAATGAGCAGTTCTTC. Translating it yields CATSKKRDSYNEQFF.

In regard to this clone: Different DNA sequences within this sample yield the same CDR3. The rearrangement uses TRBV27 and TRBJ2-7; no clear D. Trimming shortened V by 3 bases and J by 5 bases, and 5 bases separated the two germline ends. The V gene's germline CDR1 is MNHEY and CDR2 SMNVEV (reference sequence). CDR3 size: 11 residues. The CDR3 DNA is TGTGCCAGCAGTTTTTTCGACGAGCAGTACTTC. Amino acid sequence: CASSFFDEQYF.